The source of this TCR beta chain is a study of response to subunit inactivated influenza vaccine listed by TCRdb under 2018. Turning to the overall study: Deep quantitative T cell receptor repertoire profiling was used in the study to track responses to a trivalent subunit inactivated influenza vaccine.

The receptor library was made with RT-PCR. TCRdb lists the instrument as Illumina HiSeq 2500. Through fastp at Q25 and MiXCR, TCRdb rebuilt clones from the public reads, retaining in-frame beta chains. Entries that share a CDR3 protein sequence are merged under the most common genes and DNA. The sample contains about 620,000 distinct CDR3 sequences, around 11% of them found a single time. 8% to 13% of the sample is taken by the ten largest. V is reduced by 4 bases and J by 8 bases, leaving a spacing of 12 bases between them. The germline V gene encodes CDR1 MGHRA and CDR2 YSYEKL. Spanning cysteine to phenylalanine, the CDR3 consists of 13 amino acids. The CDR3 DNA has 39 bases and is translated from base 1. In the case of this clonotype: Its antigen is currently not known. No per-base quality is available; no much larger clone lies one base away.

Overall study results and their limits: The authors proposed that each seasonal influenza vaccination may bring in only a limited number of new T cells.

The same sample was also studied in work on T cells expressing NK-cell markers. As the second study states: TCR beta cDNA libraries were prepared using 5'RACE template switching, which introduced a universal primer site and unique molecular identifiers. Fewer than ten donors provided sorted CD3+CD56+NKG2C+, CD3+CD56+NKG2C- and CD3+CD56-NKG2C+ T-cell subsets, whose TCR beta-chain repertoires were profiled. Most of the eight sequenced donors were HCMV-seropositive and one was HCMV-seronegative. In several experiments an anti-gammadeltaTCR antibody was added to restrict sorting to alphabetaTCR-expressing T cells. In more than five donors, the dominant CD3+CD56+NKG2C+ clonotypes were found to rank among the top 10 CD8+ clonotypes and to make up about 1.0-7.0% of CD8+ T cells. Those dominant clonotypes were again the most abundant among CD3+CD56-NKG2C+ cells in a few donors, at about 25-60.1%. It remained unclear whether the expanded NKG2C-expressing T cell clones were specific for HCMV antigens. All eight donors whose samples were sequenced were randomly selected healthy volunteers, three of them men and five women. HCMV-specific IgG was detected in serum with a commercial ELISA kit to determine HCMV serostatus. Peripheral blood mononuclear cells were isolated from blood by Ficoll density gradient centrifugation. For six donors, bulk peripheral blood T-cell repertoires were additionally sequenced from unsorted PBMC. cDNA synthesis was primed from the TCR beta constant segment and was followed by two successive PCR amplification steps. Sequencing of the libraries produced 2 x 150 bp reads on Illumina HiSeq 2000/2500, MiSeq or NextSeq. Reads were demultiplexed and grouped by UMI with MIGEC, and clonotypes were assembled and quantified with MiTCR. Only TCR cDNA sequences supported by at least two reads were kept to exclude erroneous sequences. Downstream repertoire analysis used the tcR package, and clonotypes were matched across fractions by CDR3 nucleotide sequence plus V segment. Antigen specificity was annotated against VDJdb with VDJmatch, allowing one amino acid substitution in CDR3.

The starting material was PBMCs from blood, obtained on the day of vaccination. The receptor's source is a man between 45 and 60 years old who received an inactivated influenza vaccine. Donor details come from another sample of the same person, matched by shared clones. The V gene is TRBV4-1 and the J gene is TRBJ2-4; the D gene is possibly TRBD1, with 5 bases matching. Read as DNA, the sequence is TGCGCCAGCAGCCCCGTTGAAGGGGACATTCAGTACTTC. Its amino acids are CASSPVEGDIQYF.